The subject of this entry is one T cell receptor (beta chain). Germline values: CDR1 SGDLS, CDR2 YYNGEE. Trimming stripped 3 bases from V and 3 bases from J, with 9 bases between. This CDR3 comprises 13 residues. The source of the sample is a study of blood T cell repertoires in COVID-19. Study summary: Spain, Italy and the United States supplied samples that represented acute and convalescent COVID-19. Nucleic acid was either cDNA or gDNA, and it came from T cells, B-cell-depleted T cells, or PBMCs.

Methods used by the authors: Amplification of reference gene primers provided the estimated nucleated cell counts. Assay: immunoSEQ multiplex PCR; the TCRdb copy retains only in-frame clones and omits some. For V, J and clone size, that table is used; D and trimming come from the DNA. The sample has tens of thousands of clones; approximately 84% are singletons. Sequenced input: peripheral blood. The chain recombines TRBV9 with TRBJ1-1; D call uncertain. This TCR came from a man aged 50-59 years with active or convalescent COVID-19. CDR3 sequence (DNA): TGTGCCAGCAGCGCTCCCCCTTACACTGAAGCTTTCTTT. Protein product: CASSAPPYTEAFF.